These T cell receptor beta chains were read from a single sample in a study of yellow fever vaccine responses in identical twins. TCRdb independently ran MiXCR on the RT-PCR reads; one entry per CDR3 protein. The sample lists around 4,400 distinct CDR3 sequences, 65% to 90% seen once, with roughly 2% in the top ten. The specimen comprised T cells from blood (PBMCs), unsorted or a sorted subset (not recorded which), sampled before or after yellow fever vaccination (not recorded which). The receptors stem from a woman between 18 and 29 years old who received the yellow fever vaccine. CDR3s include the opening cysteine and the closing phenylalanine or tryptophan. Each record gives: clone size, V gene, D gene, J gene, CDR3 DNA, CDR3 protein. A D gene is named only where the DNA matches it firmly. Size values are once, few and many counts, or a class for expanded clones, and some rows have none.

clone_size: -; v_call: TRBV12-3/TRBV12-4; d_call: TRBD1; j_call: TRBJ2-3; cdr3_nt: TGTGCCAGCAGTACACAGGGGGCGTTAGATACGCAGTATTTT; cdr3_aa: CASSTQGALDTQYF
clone_size: -; v_call: TRBV20-1; d_call: -; j_call: TRBJ1-1; cdr3_nt: TGCAGTGCTAGAGGTAGACAGTTGAACACTGAAGCTTTCTTT; cdr3_aa: CSARGRQLNTEAFF
clone_size: -; v_call: TRBV29-1; d_call: -; j_call: TRBJ2-2; cdr3_nt: TGCAGCGTTGGTGCGGGACCAAACACCGGGGAGCTGTTTTTT; cdr3_aa: CSVGAGPNTGELFF
clone_size: -; v_call: TRBV3-1; d_call: TRBD1; j_call: TRBJ2-7; cdr3_nt: TGTGCCAGCAGCCAGCCTTCCGGGACAGGGGTGTACGAGCAGTACTTC; cdr3_aa: CASSQPSGTGVYEQYF
clone_size: -; v_call: TRBV15; d_call: -; j_call: TRBJ1-1; cdr3_nt: TGTGCCACCAGCAGAGATTATAGGGGGTGGAACACTGAAGCTTTCTTT; cdr3_aa: CATSRDYRGWNTEAFF
clone_size: -; v_call: TRBV10-3; d_call: -; j_call: TRBJ2-7; cdr3_nt: TGTGCCATCAGTGAGTCGACATCTACCCGGGGTGAGCAGTACTTC; cdr3_aa: CAISESTSTRGEQYF
clone_size: -; v_call: TRBV20-1; d_call: TRBD1; j_call: TRBJ2-7; cdr3_nt: TGCAGTGCTAGCGGGACAGGGTCCTACGAGCAGTACTTC; cdr3_aa: CSASGTGSYEQYF
clone_size: few; v_call: TRBV11-2; d_call: -; j_call: TRBJ1-2; cdr3_nt: TGTGCCAGCAGCCTCCGGGACGGTAACTATGGCTACACCTTC; cdr3_aa: CASSLRDGNYGYTF
clone_size: -; v_call: TRBV28; d_call: TRBD1; j_call: TRBJ2-1; cdr3_nt: TGTGCCAGCAGCTGGACAGGGTCCTACAATGAGCAGTTCTTC; cdr3_aa: CASSWTGSYNEQFF
clone_size: -; v_call: TRBV6-5; d_call: -; j_call: TRBJ2-1; cdr3_nt: TGTGCCAGCAGTTACTCCAGGGTTTACAATGAGCAGTTCTTC; cdr3_aa: CASSYSRVYNEQFF
clone_size: -; v_call: TRBV4-3; d_call: -; j_call: TRBJ2-7; cdr3_nt: TGCGCCAGCAGCCAAATCGGACAGACCTACGAGCAGTACTTC; cdr3_aa: CASSQIGQTYEQYF
clone_size: -; v_call: TRBV29-1; d_call: -; j_call: TRBJ2-3; cdr3_nt: TGCAGCGTTGCGGGGCGGGGGCGTGATACGCAGTATTTT; cdr3_aa: CSVAGRGRDTQYF
clone_size: -; v_call: TRBV5-1; d_call: -; j_call: TRBJ2-5; cdr3_nt: TGCGCCAGCAGCTTGTACAAGGGAACCCAAGAGACCCAGTACTTC; cdr3_aa: CASSLYKGTQETQYF
clone_size: -; v_call: TRBV5-1; d_call: TRBD1; j_call: TRBJ2-7; cdr3_nt: TGCGCCAGCACGACAGGGGCCACCTACGAGCAGTACTTC; cdr3_aa: CASTTGATYEQYF
clone_size: once; v_call: TRBV5-1; d_call: -; j_call: TRBJ1-3; cdr3_nt: TGCGCCAGCAGCTTGAAGGGGGATGGAAACACCATATATTTT; cdr3_aa: CASSLKGDGNTIYF
clone_size: -; v_call: TRBV20-1; d_call: -; j_call: TRBJ2-5; cdr3_nt: TGCAGTGCTAGAGTCATGGGAGAGACCCAGTACTTC; cdr3_aa: CSARVMGETQYF
clone_size: -; v_call: TRBV7-3; d_call: TRBD2; j_call: TRBJ2-3; cdr3_nt: TGTGCCAGCAGCTTGACTAGCGGGGGAACAGATACGCAGTATTTT; cdr3_aa: CASSLTSGGTDTQYF
clone_size: -; v_call: TRBV5-1; d_call: -; j_call: TRBJ2-1; cdr3_nt: TGCGCCAGCAGCTTGGGGGGTATCCAGAATGAGCAGTTCTTC; cdr3_aa: CASSLGGIQNEQFF
clone_size: -; v_call: TRBV18; d_call: -; j_call: TRBJ2-3; cdr3_nt: TGTGCCAGCTCACCGCGGACAGCAGATACGCAGTATTTT; cdr3_aa: CASSPRTADTQYF
clone_size: -; v_call: TRBV7-3; d_call: -; j_call: TRBJ2-2; cdr3_nt: TGTGCCAGCAGCGTAAGGACAGCATCGAACACCGGGGAGCTGTTTTTT; cdr3_aa: CASSVRTASNTGELFF
clone_size: few; v_call: TRBV11-2; d_call: -; j_call: TRBJ1-3; cdr3_nt: TGTGCCAGCAGCCCGGACACCGGGCCCTCTAGAAACACCATATATTTT; cdr3_aa: CASSPDTGPSRNTIYF
clone_size: -; v_call: TRBV12-3/TRBV12-4; d_call: TRBD1; j_call: TRBJ1-1; cdr3_nt: TGTGCCAGCAGTTCTCAGGGGGGAAACACTGAAGCTTTCTTT; cdr3_aa: CASSSQGGNTEAFF
clone_size: -; v_call: TRBV18; d_call: TRBD1; j_call: TRBJ1-5; cdr3_nt: TGTGCCAGCTCACCGACAGGGAGTCAGCCCCAGCATTTT; cdr3_aa: CASSPTGSQPQHF
clone_size: -; v_call: TRBV4-2; d_call: -; j_call: TRBJ2-3; cdr3_nt: TGTGCCAGCACCGCCGGCCGGCCAGGGCGAGGGAGCACAGATACGCAGTATTTT; cdr3_aa: CASTAGRPGRGSTDTQYF
clone_size: -; v_call: TRBV15; d_call: -; j_call: TRBJ1-1; cdr3_nt: TGTGCCACCAGCAGAGATATCCGATTGCAGATGAACACTGAAGCTTTCTTT; cdr3_aa: CATSRDIRLQMNTEAFF
clone_size: -; v_call: TRBV18; d_call: -; j_call: TRBJ2-2; cdr3_nt: TGTGCCAGCTCACCACAGAGAGCCGGGGAGCTGTTTTTT; cdr3_aa: CASSPQRAGELFF
clone_size: once; v_call: TRBV6-5; d_call: TRBD2; j_call: TRBJ2-7; cdr3_nt: TGTGCCAGCAGTTCCCCGGGACTACTCTACGAGCAGTACTTC; cdr3_aa: CASSSPGLLYEQYF
clone_size: -; v_call: TRBV23-1; d_call: -; j_call: TRBJ1-1; cdr3_nt: TGCGCCAGCAGGCGGGGACGGGACACTGAAGCTTTCTTT; cdr3_aa: CASRRGRDTEAFF
clone_size: few; v_call: TRBV10-1; d_call: -; j_call: TRBJ1-1; cdr3_nt: TGCGCCATCAGCCCTTTGGGGACTGGCACTGAAGCTTTCTTT; cdr3_aa: CAISPLGTGTEAFF
clone_size: -; v_call: TRBV4-1; d_call: TRBD1; j_call: TRBJ1-2; cdr3_nt: TGCGCCAGCAGCCAAGCGGGGACAGGAGACTATGGCTACACCTTC; cdr3_aa: CASSQAGTGDYGYTF
clone_size: -; v_call: TRBV10-3; d_call: -; j_call: TRBJ2-1; cdr3_nt: TGTGCCATCACGCCGGTCCTGAGCTCCTACAATGAGCAGTTCTTC; cdr3_aa: CAITPVLSSYNEQFF
clone_size: -; v_call: TRBV11-3; d_call: TRBD1; j_call: TRBJ2-1; cdr3_nt: TGTGCCAGCAGCCTACGGACAGGGGAGGGCAATGAGCAGTTCTTC; cdr3_aa: CASSLRTGEGNEQFF
clone_size: once; v_call: TRBV3-1; d_call: -; j_call: TRBJ1-2; cdr3_nt: TGTGCCAGCAGCCAAGGGAGGGGCTACACCTTC; cdr3_aa: CASSQGRGYTF
clone_size: -; v_call: TRBV9; d_call: -; j_call: TRBJ2-5; cdr3_nt: TGTGCCAGCAGCGTAGGAGTGGTGAGCCAGCCCCAGTACTTC; cdr3_aa: CASSVGVVSQPQYF
clone_size: -; v_call: TRBV11-2; d_call: TRBD1; j_call: TRBJ2-5; cdr3_nt: TGTGCCAGCAGCTTGGGACAGGGAACTAGCGAGACCCAGTACTTC; cdr3_aa: CASSLGQGTSETQYF
clone_size: -; v_call: TRBV19; d_call: -; j_call: TRBJ2-7; cdr3_nt: TGTGCCAGTAGCCGCATCGGGGGTGACGAGCAGTACTTC; cdr3_aa: CASSRIGGDEQYF
clone_size: -; v_call: TRBV4-1; d_call: -; j_call: TRBJ2-1; cdr3_nt: TGCGCCAGCAGCCAGACCGGGACTGGTCTCTCTGAGCAGTTCTTC; cdr3_aa: CASSQTGTGLSEQFF
clone_size: -; v_call: TRBV7-4; d_call: -; j_call: TRBJ2-4; cdr3_nt: TGTGCCAGCAGCTTAGGGCTAGCGAGTAAAAACATTCAGTACTTC; cdr3_aa: CASSLGLASKNIQYF
clone_size: -; v_call: TRBV25-1; d_call: -; j_call: TRBJ2-1; cdr3_nt: TGTGCCAGCAGTGTCCAGGGCATATCTTACAATGAGCAGTTCTTC; cdr3_aa: CASSVQGISYNEQFF
clone_size: -; v_call: TRBV6-1; d_call: TRBD2; j_call: TRBJ2-7; cdr3_nt: TGTGCCAGCAGTAATCTAGCGGGGTACGAGCAGTACTTC; cdr3_aa: CASSNLAGYEQYF
clone_size: -; v_call: TRBV18; d_call: -; j_call: TRBJ2-1; cdr3_nt: TGTGCCAGCTCCCCTACCGGGACAATCTACAATGAGCAGTTCTTC; cdr3_aa: CASSPTGTIYNEQFF
clone_size: once; v_call: TRBV11-2; d_call: -; j_call: TRBJ2-2; cdr3_nt: TGTGCCAGCAGCCTGAGGGGGGGTTCTCAGTACACCGGGGAGCTGTTTTTT; cdr3_aa: CASSLRGGSQYTGELFF
clone_size: few; v_call: TRBV10-3; d_call: TRBD1; j_call: TRBJ1-2; cdr3_nt: TGTGCCATCAGTGAGTCGACAGGGGGCTATGGCTACACCTTC; cdr3_aa: CAISESTGGYGYTF
clone_size: -; v_call: TRBV5-1; d_call: -; j_call: TRBJ2-7; cdr3_nt: TGCGCCAGCAGCTTGGAATCTGGGAGCTCCTACGAGCAGTACTTC; cdr3_aa: CASSLESGSSYEQYF
clone_size: -; v_call: TRBV10-1; d_call: -; j_call: TRBJ1-1; cdr3_nt: TGCGCCAGCAGTGGGGGACAAGTGAACACTGAAGCTTTCTTT; cdr3_aa: CASSGGQVNTEAFF
clone_size: once; v_call: TRBV2; d_call: TRBD2; j_call: TRBJ2-1; cdr3_nt: TGTGCCAGCAGTGATAAAGCTAGCGGGGACAATGAGCAGTTCTTC; cdr3_aa: CASSDKASGDNEQFF
clone_size: -; v_call: TRBV20-1; d_call: -; j_call: TRBJ2-1; cdr3_nt: TGCAGTGCTAGTCGGCCGACAAATGAGCAGTTCTTC; cdr3_aa: CSASRPTNEQFF
clone_size: few; v_call: TRBV5-6; d_call: TRBD1; j_call: TRBJ1-1; cdr3_nt: TGTGCCAGCAGCTTTCTGACAGGGGGAGGAACTGAAGCTTTCTTT; cdr3_aa: CASSFLTGGGTEAFF
clone_size: -; v_call: TRBV6-2/TRBV6-3; d_call: -; j_call: TRBJ2-2; cdr3_nt: TGTGCCAGCAGTAGTAACACCGGGGAGCTGTTTTTT; cdr3_aa: CASSSNTGELFF
clone_size: -; v_call: TRBV7-6; d_call: TRBD1; j_call: TRBJ2-7; cdr3_nt: TGTGCCAGCAGCACCCACGGGACAGACTACGAGCAGTACTTC; cdr3_aa: CASSTHGTDYEQYF
clone_size: -; v_call: TRBV7-2; d_call: -; j_call: TRBJ2-1; cdr3_nt: TGTGCCAGCAGCTTAGCGGGGAAAACCTACAATGAGCAGTTCTTC; cdr3_aa: CASSLAGKTYNEQFF
clone_size: -; v_call: TRBV7-6; d_call: -; j_call: TRBJ1-1; cdr3_nt: TGTGCCAGCAGCTTAAATCCCGGGGCGGACACTGAAGCTTTCTTT; cdr3_aa: CASSLNPGADTEAFF
clone_size: -; v_call: TRBV3-1; d_call: -; j_call: TRBJ1-1; cdr3_nt: TGTGCCAGCACGAAGGATAGTTGGCTGAACACTGAAGCTTTCTTT; cdr3_aa: CASTKDSWLNTEAFF
clone_size: -; v_call: TRBV27; d_call: -; j_call: TRBJ2-1; cdr3_nt: TGTGCCAGCAGTGTATCCGGGACCCGAGGGTTCTTC; cdr3_aa: CASSVSGTRGFF
clone_size: -; v_call: TRBV5-1; d_call: TRBD2; j_call: TRBJ2-3; cdr3_nt: TGCGCCAGCAGCGGCGGACTAGCGGGCACAGATACGCAGTATTTT; cdr3_aa: CASSGGLAGTDTQYF
clone_size: -; v_call: TRBV28; d_call: -; j_call: TRBJ2-5; cdr3_nt: TGTGCCAGCAGCCGTAATATGAGGGAGACCCAGTACTTC; cdr3_aa: CASSRNMRETQYF
clone_size: -; v_call: TRBV11-2; d_call: -; j_call: TRBJ2-5; cdr3_nt: TGTGCCAGCAGCTTACAGGAATCCCAGTACTTC; cdr3_aa: CASSLQESQYF